Sequencing of this T cell receptor (beta chain) was carried out in a study of Graves' ophthalmopathy and Graves' hyperthyroidism. Study observations and caveats: A classifier, a 13-signature model, separated ophthalmopathy from stable hyperthyroidism with more than 85% sensitivity and around 80% specificity.

The ends were cut back, 7 bases at V and 1 base at J, with 13 bases in the middle. The CDR3 totals 15 residues. Germline CDR1 MNHEY, CDR2 SVGAGI. Investigators amplified TCR beta CDR3 regions from RNA transcripts. First-round RT-PCR with HTBI primers preceded a second-round multiplex PCR. MiXCR, applied by TCRdb to the multiplex PCR reads, yields one record per CDR3 protein. The sample has about 660,000 distinct CDR3 sequences, about two fifths seen once. Moderately to severely active ophthalmopathy under 3 months, CAS at least 3, NOSPECS at least 4. PBMCs had their origin in fresh peripheral blood (around 10 ml). For this clonotype: Its cognate antigen is unknown.

The sequencing input was peripheral blood. The chain couples TRBV6-5 to TRBJ2-2; no definite D call. The origin of this receptor is an adult man with Graves' ophthalmopathy. The CDR3 spells CASTRGLGNTGELFF. CDR3 bases: TGTGCCAGCACCCGTGGCCTCGGGAACACCGGGGAGCTGTTTTTT.